Below are 20 T cell receptor beta chains sequenced from a single sample in a study of CXCR3-negative and CXCR3-positive naive CD8 T cells. General study results and limits: TRB CDR3s of CXCR3-positive naive cells were more hydrophobic than those of CXCR3-negative naive cells.

For these TCRs, the target antigens are not known. The method, 5' RACE with UMI labels, was used to prepare the TRB cDNA libraries. TCRdb re-called the 5' RACE reads and shows each CDR3 protein once, DNA omitted. This table lists more than 100,000 distinct CDR3 sequences. The sample comprised naive CXCR3+ CD8+ T cells from blood. Noted subset: CD45RO-CCR7+CD27+CD95- naive CD8+ T cells expressing CXCR3 (TNR3+). These receptor sequences come from a human donor in good health. Some clones in this sample may be carry-over from other donors' samples.

This CDR3 reads CASSYSASGGPYEQYF. The rearrangement joins TRBV6-2 or TRBV6-3 to TRBJ2-7; the TRBD2 assignment by TCRdb is unverifiable without DNA. This CDR3 has 16 residues. Germline CDR1 MNHEY, CDR2 SVGEGT.

J is TRBJ2-2 and V is TRBV5-5. Germline lookup yields CDR1 SGHKS and CDR2 YYEKEE (reference sequence). The CDR3 has 13 amino acids. This CDR3 reads CASSLRPTGELFF. Based on the CDR3 plus reference TRBV5-5 and TRBJ2-2, the full variable domain is DAGVTQSPTHLIKTRGQQVTLRCSPISGHKSVSWYQQVLGQGPQFIFQYYEKEERGRGNFPDRFSARQFPNYSSELNVNALLLGDSALYLCASSLRPTGELFFGEGSRLTVL.

The V call is TRBV6-6, the J call TRBJ2-1; the TRBD1 assignment by TCRdb is unverifiable without DNA. Germline loops: CDR1 MNHNY, CDR2 SVGAGI (reference sequence). The length of the CDR3 is 13 residues. CDR3 loop: CVSSGASYNEQFF.

The chain carries TRBV9 and TRBJ2-3; TCRdb indicates TRBD1, and absent DNA this call remains unverified. From germline, CDR1 is SGDLS and CDR2 YYNGEE. The CDR3 has 14 residues. The CDR3 loop is CASSVEGGPDTQYF.

The chain carries TRBV7-9 and TRBJ2-7; the D call from TCRdb, TRBD1, cannot be confirmed without DNA. Germline loops: CDR1 SEHNR, CDR2 FQNEAQ (reference sequence). The CDR3 is 12 amino acids. CDR3 sequence reads: CASSIRDSEQYF.

The chain employs TRBV14 and TRBJ2-3. The V gene's germline CDR1 is SGHDN and CDR2 FVKESK. This CDR3 has 14 amino acids. CDR3: CASSQGLGTDTQYF.

The chain carries TRBV15 and TRBJ1-3. In germline, CDR1 is LNHNV, CDR2 YYDKDF (reference sequence). The CDR3 contains 17 residues. CDR3: CATSRDYGNLGGNTIYF.

The CDR3 reads CASSLEGMGSTEAFF. This chain uses TRBV5-4 with TRBJ1-1; TCRdb selects TRBD1, and the lack of DNA leaves this call unchecked. The CDR3 loop spans 15 amino acids. Germline V gene sequence: CDR1 SGHNT, CDR2 YYREEE (reference sequence).

The chain links TRBV7-2 to TRBJ2-6; TCRdb selects TRBD1, and the lack of DNA leaves this call unchecked. The germline V gene has CDR1 SGHTA and CDR2 FQGNSA. The CDR3 is made up of 15 amino acids. The CDR3 region is CASSLAGAGANVLTF.

This rearrangement joins TRBV20-1 to TRBJ2-1. Germline loops: CDR1 DFQATT, CDR2 SNEGSKA (reference sequence). The CDR3 runs to 15 residues. CDR3 sequence reads: CSAREQREVYNEQFF.

This rearrangement joins TRBV12-3 or TRBV12-4 to TRBJ2-7; TCRdb calls TRBD2, which cannot be checked without DNA. The CDR3 runs to 13 residues. This CDR3 reads CASSIFEGNEQYF.

This rearrangement joins TRBV12-3 or TRBV12-4 to TRBJ1-1. The CDR3 covers 14 residues. The CDR3 loop reads CASSPDAGGAEAFF.

CDR3 amino acids: CSALDRDSYEQYF. The genes are TRBV20-1 and TRBJ2-7; TCRdb picks TRBD1, but there is no DNA to check that call. CDR3 length: 13 amino acids. Germline V CDR1 and CDR2: DFQATT, SNEGSKA (reference sequence).

The CDR3 loop is CASSSGTSRYQETQYF. The chain joins TRBV7-2 to TRBJ2-5; the D call of TRBD2 rests on TCRdb alone, since no DNA is present to check it. The germline V gene encodes CDR1 SGHTA and CDR2 FQGNSA. The CDR3 length is 16 residues.

The chain is built from TRBV7-9 and TRBJ2-2; TCRdb indicates TRBD1, and absent DNA this call remains unverified. This CDR3 region has 15 residues. The germline V gene encodes CDR1 SEHNR and CDR2 FQNEAQ (reference sequence). CDR3 loop: CASSVLGPGTGELFF. The full variable domain, its missing parts supplied by reference TRBV7-9 and TRBJ2-2, is DTGVSQNPRHKITKRGQNVTFRCDPISEHNRLYWYRQTLGQGPEFLTYFQNEAQLEKSRLLSDRFSAERPKGSFSTLEIQRTEQGDSAMYLCASSVLGPGTGELFFGEGSRLTVL.

The chain uses TRBV29-1 and TRBJ1-1; TCRdb selects TRBD1, and the lack of DNA leaves this call unchecked. The CDR3 is 12 amino acids. The germline gives CDR1 SQVTM, CDR2 ANQGSEA. The CDR3 is CSARTGGTEAFF. Drawing the rest from reference TRBV29-1 and TRBJ1-1, the complete variable domain is SAVISQKPSRDICQRGTSLTIQCQVDSQVTMMFWYRQQPGQSLTLIATANQGSEATYESGFVIDKFPISRPNLTFSTLTVSNMSPEDSSIYLCSARTGGTEAFFGQGTRLTVV.

This sequence joins TRBV6-2 or TRBV6-3 and TRBJ2-2; TCRdb's D call, TRBD1, is unchecked because there is no DNA. CDR3 size: 18 residues. The V gene's germline CDR1 is MNHEY and CDR2 SVGEGT. This chain's CDR3 is CASSHGQDDYANTGELFF.

The chain has TRBV27 and TRBJ1-2; no DNA is available, so the TRBD1 call from TCRdb remains unchecked. Germline CDR1 MNHEY, CDR2 SMNVEV (reference sequence). This CDR3 region has 13 residues. The CDR3 is CASSSGTGAGYTF.

The chain links TRBV5-4 to TRBJ2-1; TCRdb reports TRBD1, a call that lacks DNA to check it against. This CDR3 spans 15 amino acids. The germline V gene has CDR1 SGHNT and CDR2 YYREEE (reference sequence). The CDR3 sequence: CASSFGVGGGNEQFF.

The chain has TRBV25-1 and TRBJ2-7; TCRdb's D call, TRBD1, is unchecked because there is no DNA. Germline CDR1 MGHDK, CDR2 SYGVNS. The length of the CDR3 is 13 residues. CDR3 protein: CASRAGGGYEQYF.